Listed here is a single T cell receptor (beta chain). Its target is not known. Germline trimming cut 7 bases from V and 2 bases from J; bases unmatched to any gene: 5. The CDR3 sequence is 13 residues long. Germline V CDR1 and CDR2: SNHLY, FYNNEI. Unique molecular identifiers tagged the TCR beta cDNA libraries. TCRdb re-called the PCR reads through MiXCR, storing one row per CDR3 protein. The table includes about half a million distinct CDR3 sequences, approximately 46% detected once. These data originate in a study of post-analysis software for immune sequencing data. Study findings and constraints: The study found TRBV5-6, TRBV5-1 and TRBV20-1 among about 5 TRBV segments more frequent in patients than controls.

Source material: blood. This TCR derives from a girl between 5 and 17 years old with multiple sclerosis. The rearrangement joins TRBV2 to TRBJ2-7; 7 bases map to TRBD2. CDR3 loop: CASNIAGAYEQYF. In DNA, the CDR3 is TGTGCCAGCAATATCGCGGGGGCCTACGAGCAGTACTTC.